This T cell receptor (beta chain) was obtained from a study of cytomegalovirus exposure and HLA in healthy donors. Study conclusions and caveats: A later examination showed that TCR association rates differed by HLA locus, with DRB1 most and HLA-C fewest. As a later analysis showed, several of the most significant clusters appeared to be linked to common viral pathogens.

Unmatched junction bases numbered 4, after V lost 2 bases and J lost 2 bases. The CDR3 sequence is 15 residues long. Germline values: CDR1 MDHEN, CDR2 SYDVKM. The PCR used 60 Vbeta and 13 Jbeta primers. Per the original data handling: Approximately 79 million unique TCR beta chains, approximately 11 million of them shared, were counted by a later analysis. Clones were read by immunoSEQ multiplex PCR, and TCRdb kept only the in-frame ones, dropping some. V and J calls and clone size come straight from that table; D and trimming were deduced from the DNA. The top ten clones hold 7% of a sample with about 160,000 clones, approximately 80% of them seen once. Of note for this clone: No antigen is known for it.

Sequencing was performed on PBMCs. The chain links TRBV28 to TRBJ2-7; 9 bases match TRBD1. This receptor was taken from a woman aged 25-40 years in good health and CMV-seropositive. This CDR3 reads CASSLVRTGAYEQYF. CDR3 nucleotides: TGTGCCAGCAGTTTAGTACGGACAGGGGCCTACGAGCAGTACTTC.